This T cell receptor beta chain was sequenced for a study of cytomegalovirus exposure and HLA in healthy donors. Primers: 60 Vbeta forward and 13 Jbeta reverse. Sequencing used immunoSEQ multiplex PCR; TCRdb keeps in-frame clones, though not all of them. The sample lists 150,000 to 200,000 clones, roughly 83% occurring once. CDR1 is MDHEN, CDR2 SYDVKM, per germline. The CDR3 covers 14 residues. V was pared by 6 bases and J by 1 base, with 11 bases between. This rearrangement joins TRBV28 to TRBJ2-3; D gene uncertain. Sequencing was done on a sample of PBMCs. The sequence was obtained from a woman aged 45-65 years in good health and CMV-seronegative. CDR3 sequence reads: CASRPGGGTDTQYF. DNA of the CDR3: TGTGCCAGCAGACCCGGCGGAGGCACAGATACGCAGTATTTT.